The clone carrying this T cell receptor beta chain occurred a few times. Its target is not known. Unique-molecular-identifier-tagged TCR beta cDNA libraries were used. With roughly 0.85 to 11 million T cells as the source, about half a million cDNA molecules resulted. One entry per CDR3 protein, called by TCRdb with MiXCR from the PCR reads. Of around 700,000 distinct CDR3 sequences in the sample, more than 50% were seen once. The data stem from a study of post-analysis software for immune sequencing data. Study at large: Several disease courses (relapsing-remitting, secondary progressive and progressive-relapsing) of multiple sclerosis were included.

General observations from the study: When the samples were clustered directly with F measure, those that had been prepared in the same batch showed strong co-clustering. TRBV5-6, TRBV5-1 and TRBV20-1 were among roughly 5 TRBV segments more frequent in patients than controls. Controls' normalized Chao1 diversity significantly exceeded that of multiple sclerosis patients.

CDR1 SGHTA and CDR2 FQGNSA come from the germline V gene. V lost 4 bases to trimming and J lost 7 bases; unmatched junction nucleotides: 4. The CDR3 contains 13 residues. The chain uses TRBV7-2 and TRBJ1-2; 9 bases line up with TRBD1. The sample comprised blood. The TCR originated in a girl aged 2 to 10 with multiple sclerosis. CDR3 bases: TGTGCCAGCAGCTGGGACAGGGCCTCTGGCTACACCTTC. Protein sequence: CASSWDRASGYTF.